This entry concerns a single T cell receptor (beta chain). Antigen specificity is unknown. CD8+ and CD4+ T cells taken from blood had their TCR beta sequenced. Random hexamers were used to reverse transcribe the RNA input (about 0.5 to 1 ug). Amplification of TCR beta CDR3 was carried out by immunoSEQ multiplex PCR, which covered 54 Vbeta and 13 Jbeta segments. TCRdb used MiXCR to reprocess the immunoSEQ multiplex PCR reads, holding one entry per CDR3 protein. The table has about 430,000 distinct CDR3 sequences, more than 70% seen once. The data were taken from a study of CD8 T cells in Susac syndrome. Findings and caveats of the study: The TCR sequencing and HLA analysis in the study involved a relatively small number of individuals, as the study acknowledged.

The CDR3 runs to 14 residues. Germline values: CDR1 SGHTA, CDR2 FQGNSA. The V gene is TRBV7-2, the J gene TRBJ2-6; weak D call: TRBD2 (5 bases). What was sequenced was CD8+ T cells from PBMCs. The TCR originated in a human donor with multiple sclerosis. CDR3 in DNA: TGTGCATGGCTAGCTAGCTCTGGGGCCAACGTCCTGACTTTC. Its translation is CAWLASSGANVLTF.